A single sample is the source of the 23 T cell receptor beta chains below, sequenced in a study of blood T cell repertoires in COVID-19. Assay: immunoSEQ multiplex PCR; the TCRdb copy retains only in-frame clones and omits some. The sample gives 150,000 to 200,000 clones, 80% to 90% of which show up once; approximately 12% is in the top ten. Sequenced: peripheral blood. The source is a woman in her sixties or seventies with COVID-19, enrolled during active disease.

This chain joins TRBV11-3 and TRBJ2-2; weak D call: TRBD2 (6 bases). The CDR3 loop spans 15 amino acids. Germline CDR1 reads SGHNT; CDR2 reads YENEEA. The V end was cut by 5 bases, the J end by 3 bases, with 13 bases between. The CDR3 nucleotides read TGTGCCAGCAGCCCTAGGGTAGCGGACACCGGGGAGCTGTTTTTT. Amino acid sequence: CASSPRVADTGELFF.

The chain recombines TRBV6-5 with TRBJ1-5; weak D call: TRBD1 (6 bases). V dropped 0 bases and J dropped 4 bases, with 7 bases sitting between them. The germline gives CDR1 MNHEY, CDR2 SVGAGI. This CDR3 contains 14 residues. CDR3 loop: CASSYSTGNQPQHF. CDR3 DNA: TGTGCCAGCAGTTACTCGACAGGTAATCAGCCCCAGCATTTT.

This chain uses TRBV30 with TRBJ1-2, with D hard to call. V lost 0 bases and J 4 bases, leaving 12 bases between the germline ends. CDR1 and CDR2 from the germline V gene are GTSNPN and SVGIG (reference sequence). This CDR3 comprises 14 residues. The CDR3 DNA is TGTGCCTGGAGTGTATCCGGGGTGGGCTATGGCTACACCTTC. It codes for CAWSVSGVGYGYTF.

V usage is TRBV7-2 and J usage is TRBJ1-4, with D possibly TRBD1 on 6 matching bases. The CDR3 extends over 17 amino acids. V lost 0 bases and J lost 0, with 11 bases in between. The germline V gene has CDR1 SGHTA and CDR2 FQGNSA. CDR3 DNA sequence: TGTGCCAGCAGCTTAGCGGGGGCCGCGACAACTAATGAAAAACTGTTTTTT. Its protein product is CASSLAGAATTNEKLFF.

CDR3 region: CASSWGQGPNEQYF. The CDR3 DNA sequence: TGCGCCAGCAGCTGGGGACAGGGCCCCAACGAGCAGTACTTC. This sequence joins TRBV5-1 and TRBJ2-7; 9 nucleotides agree with TRBD1. This CDR3 has 14 amino acids. Unmatched junction bases numbered 6, after V lost 3 bases and J lost 5 bases. The germline gives CDR1 SGHRS, CDR2 YFSETQ.

The chain links TRBV19 to TRBJ2-3, with 12 bases that match TRBD1. Trimming at V came to 5 bases and at J to 6 bases, leaving 12 bases not matched to a gene. Germline values: CDR1 LNHDA, CDR2 SQIVND (reference sequence). The length of the CDR3 is 17 residues. The CDR3 DNA reads as TGTGCCAGTAGTCCCCCCCCAGGGACAGGGGGCAGGGATACGCAGTATTTT. It codes for CASSPPPGTGGRDTQYF.

The chain links TRBV30 to TRBJ1-3, with D perhaps TRBD1 (6 bases). V gave up 6 bases and J gave up 2 bases, with 11 bases separating them. The CDR3 extends over 13 amino acids. Germline assignment: CDR1 GTSNPN and CDR2 SVGIG (reference sequence). CDR3 in amino acids: CACGRGAGNTIYF. The CDR3 region has the DNA TGTGCCTGTGGCAGGGGAGCTGGAAACACCATATATTTT.

In its sample, this clone was seen once. The chain carries TRBV7-2 and TRBJ1-2; 9 bases are a match to TRBD1. This CDR3 spans 14 amino acids. Germline CDR1 reads SGHTA; CDR2 reads FQGNSA. Losses at the gene ends were 5 bases for V and 3 bases for J; bases not matched to a gene: 4. The CDR3 is CASSGTGFHYGYTF. Here the CDR3 DNA reads TGTGCCAGCAGCGGGACAGGGTTTCACTATGGCTACACCTTC.

This clone has a single count. This sequence joins TRBV28 and TRBJ1-2; D is unclear. This CDR3 has 15 amino acids. V lost 4 bases and J lost 5, with 17 bases in between. Germline assignment: CDR1 MDHEN and CDR2 SYDVKM. In nucleotides, the CDR3 is TGTGCCAGCAGTTCCCCCCAGCGGGCTGGGTATGGCTACACCTTC. Translating gives CASSSPQRAGYGYTF.

The rearrangement links TRBV18 to TRBJ2-5; D remains ambiguous. V lost 3 bases, J lost 2 bases, and 10 bases lay in between. The CDR3 is made up of 14 amino acids. Germline lookup yields CDR1 KGHSH and CDR2 LQKENI. The CDR3 DNA reads as TGTGCCAGCTCACCGTTCCTCGGGCAAGAGACCCAGTACTTC. It yields the protein CASSPFLGQETQYF.

The CDR3, as DNA: TGTGCCGCCGGGGGACGGCTTCAAGAGACCCAGTACTTC. Protein: CAAGGRLQETQYF. This chain links TRBV10-3 with TRBJ2-5, with a possible D match to TRBD2 (6 bases). Germline lookup yields CDR1 ENHRY and CDR2 SYGVKD. Trimming removed 11 bases from V and 2 bases from J, with 15 bases in between. This CDR3 is 13 amino acids long.

The chain is built from TRBV28 and TRBJ2-5; 12 nucleotides match TRBD2. With 6 bases clipped from V and 1 base from J, the junction kept 6 bases outside the gene matches. There are 16 residues in the CDR3. Per the germline V gene, CDR1 is MDHEN and CDR2 is SYDVKM. The chain's CDR3 is CASRRTSGAIQETQYF. Here the CDR3 DNA reads TGTGCCAGCAGACGGACTAGCGGGGCTATCCAAGAGACCCAGTACTTC.

This clone was seen a single time. The rearrangement joins TRBV5-6 to TRBJ2-3, with 7 bases matching TRBD2. Germline V gene sequence: CDR1 SGHDT, CDR2 YYEEEE. This CDR3 spans 15 amino acids. Trimming removed 6 bases from V and 4 bases from J; junction bases left unmatched: 11. The CDR3 sequence is CASNPGLVPPDTQYF. In DNA, the CDR3 is TGTGCCAGCAACCCCGGACTAGTCCCCCCAGATACGCAGTATTTT.

The chain employs TRBV29-1 and TRBJ2-2, with 8 positions matching TRBD1. Trimming cost V 3 bases and J 5 bases; bases outside gene matches: 8. The V gene's germline CDR1 is SQVTM and CDR2 ANQGSEA. The length of the CDR3 is 15 residues. CDR3 protein: CSVEDRVEGTGELFF. CDR3 coding DNA: TGCAGCGTTGAGGACAGGGTAGAAGGGACCGGGGAGCTGTTTTTT.

V usage is TRBV6-1 and J usage is TRBJ2-7, with 8 bases aligning to TRBD1. The CDR3 runs 13 residues. CDR1 MNHNS and CDR2 SASEGT come from the germline V gene. J was trimmed by 3 bases and V by 3 bases; bases with no gene match: 1. This CDR3 reads CASSDGQGYEQYF. In DNA, the CDR3 is TGTGCCAGCAGTGACGGACAGGGCTACGAGCAGTACTTC.

In DNA, the CDR3 is TGTGCCAGCAGCCACTCCCAGGGTCCCGGGGAGCTGTTTTTT. Translating it yields CASSHSQGPGELFF. The rearrangement uses TRBV3-1 (or the pseudogene TRBV3-2) and TRBJ2-2; tentatively, D is TRBD1 (5 bases). The CDR3 contains 14 residues. Trimming shortened V by 3 bases and J by 6 bases, and 11 bases separated the two germline ends. Germline lookup yields CDR1 LGHDT and CDR2 YNNKEL (reference sequence).

This clone was observed once. The rearrangement uses TRBV5-6 and TRBJ1-2, with D possibly being TRBD1 (5 bases). The germline gives CDR1 SGHDT, CDR2 YYEEEE. This CDR3 region has 13 residues. Trimming removed 4 bases from V and 4 bases from J, with 11 bases in between. This chain's CDR3 is CASSPRDSYGYTF. Written as DNA, the CDR3 is TGTGCCAGCAGCCCAAGAGACAGCTATGGCTACACCTTC.

This clone was observed once. V and J are TRBV18 and TRBJ2-5, with 8 bases lining up with TRBD2. The CDR3 is made up of 15 amino acids. Germline assignment: CDR1 KGHSH and CDR2 LQKENI. V lost 5 bases and J lost 4; bases outside the gene matches: 9. CDR3 sequence: CASSYVAGGGETQYF. CDR3 nucleotide sequence: TGTGCCAGCTCATACGTTGCGGGAGGTGGAGAGACCCAGTACTTC.

CDR3 sequence reads: CASYRADGEAFF. The CDR3, as DNA: TGTGCCAGTTACAGGGCGGACGGCGAAGCTTTCTTT. V and J are TRBV6-5 and TRBJ1-1; weak D call: TRBD1 (6 bases). V was shortened by 9 bases and J by 8 bases, with 16 bases between the two germline ends. Germline loops: CDR1 MNHEY, CDR2 SVGAGI. The CDR3 loop spans 12 amino acids.

The J gene is TRBJ2-2, the V gene TRBV7-9, with D possibly TRBD1 on 5 matching bases. V gave up 5 bases and J gave up 0 bases, with 10 bases separating them. The CDR3 extends over 15 amino acids. CDR1 SEHNR and CDR2 FQNEAQ come from the germline V gene (reference sequence). In nucleotides, the CDR3 is TGTGCCAGCAGCCAACGACAGACGAACACCGGGGAGCTGTTTTTT. Amino acids: CASSQRQTNTGELFF. Together with reference TRBV7-9 and TRBJ2-2, the CDR3 gives the full variable domain: DTGVSQNPRHKITKRGQNVTFRCDPISEHNRLYWYRQTLGQGPEFLTYFQNEAQLEKSRLLSDRFSAERPKGSFSTLEIQRTEQGDSAMYLCASSQRQTNTGELFFGEGSRLTVL.

This chain links TRBV3-1 (or the pseudogene TRBV3-2) with TRBJ2-7; D might be TRBD1 (5 bases). CDR3 length equals 14 residues. CDR1 and CDR2 from the germline V gene are LGHDT and YNNKEL (reference sequence). Trimming removed 2 bases at V and 3 bases at J, with 11 bases between. CDR3 nucleotide sequence: TGTGCCAGCAGCCAACAGGGCGGTAACTACGAGCAGTACTTC. Its protein product is CASSQQGGNYEQYF.

V is TRBV5-4 and J is TRBJ1-1; 9 positions agree with TRBD1. This CDR3 has 15 amino acids. Germline-derived CDR1 and CDR2 are SGHNT and YYREEE (reference sequence). The V segment lost 3 bases and the J segment 8 bases; nucleotides outside the gene matches: 11. The CDR3 region is CASSSKGQGAGEAFF. CDR3 nucleotides: TGTGCCAGCAGCTCGAAGGGACAGGGTGCCGGAGAAGCTTTCTTT.

V gene TRBV11-3 combines with J gene TRBJ2-1; the D gene is possibly TRBD2 (7 bases). In germline, CDR1 is SGHNT, CDR2 YENEEA. Trimming took 6 bases from V and 0 from J, leaving 15 bases between them. This CDR3 spans 16 amino acids. This CDR3 is CASRKGGESSYNEQFF. The CDR3 DNA reads TGTGCCAGCAGGAAAGGGGGGGAGAGCTCCTACAATGAGCAGTTCTTC. The variable domain in full, completed from reference TRBV11-3 and TRBJ2-1, reads EAGVVQSPRYKIIEKKQPVAFWCNPISGHNTLYWYLQNLGQGPELLIRYENEEAVDDSQLPKDRFSAERLKGVDSTLKIQPAELGDSAVYLCASRKGGESSYNEQFFGPGTRLTVL.